The entry that follows covers one T cell receptor beta chain sequence. Its recognized antigen is unknown. No base-level quality is on record; no much larger clone is a single base apart. After around eleven days of culture, CD4+ T cells were isolated with the EasySep CD4+ T cell isolation kit. Participants received two doses of either the BNT162b2 or the mRNA-1273 mRNA SARS-CoV-2 vaccine. Negative nucleocapsid antibody results before and after vaccination confirmed that the healthy vaccine recipients had no prior SARS-CoV-2 infection. Half of the culture medium was replaced with fresh IL-2-containing medium on days 3 and 7. Unless noted otherwise, every peptide stimulation condition was grown in triplicate wells. Using Ficoll-Paque Plus gradient centrifugation, PBMC were separated from whole blood and then either used fresh or cryopreserved at -140C. The QIAamp micro DNA kit was used to extract genomic DNA from the cultured CD4+ T cells.

The record originates from a study of vaccination effects on CD4 cells after COVID-19 (dated by TCRdb to 2021 to 2024). Regarding the study in general: To identify antigen-specific CD4+ T cell clonotypes by their expansion, the ViraFEST assay first stimulated PBMC with viral peptide pools and then applied TCR sequencing. Across the study, the median time from the second dose to post-vaccine sampling was 72 days (range 14 to 241). Cultures from other donors in the study were sequenced with the Oncomine TCR Beta short-read assay on an Illumina iSeq 100. In both COVID-19 convalescent patients and infection-naive vaccine recipients, the study compared SARS-CoV-2 spike-specific CD4+ TCR repertoires from before mRNA vaccination with those from after it. Altogether, some 11 COVID-19 convalescent patients and a handful of SARS-CoV-2-naive healthy vaccine recipients made up the full study. Each well held over 1.5 million PBMC cultured in IMDM containing approximately 5% human AB serum, roughly 10 IU/ml IL-2 and gentamicin, along with roughly 10 ug/ml peptides. General study outcomes and caveats: The study was limited by a small number of convalescent patients and lacked early post-infection timepoints. Among healthy vaccine recipients, nearly all vaccine-induced clones were SARS-CoV-2 mono-reactive, and just 1 of 255 was cross-reactive with common cold coronaviruses. Marked clonal contraction was observed in both infection-induced and vaccine-induced clones at late post-vaccination timepoints, consistent with waning T cell responses.

At the junction V is shortened by 4 bases and J by 4 bases; bases outside the gene matches: 13. The CDR3 runs 19 residues from the cysteine to the phenylalanine. This entry keeps only the CDR3 DNA: 57 bases, framed from base 1. CDR1 and CDR2, per the germline V gene, are MGHRA and YSYEKL. Receptors were amplified or captured by the immunoSEQ multiplex PCR assay. DNA from the cultured, isolated CD4+ T cells was subjected to TCR beta CDR3 sequencing. As for the original processing: Non-productive TCR sequences were removed and reads were trimmed to the CDR3 region, keeping CDR3s of at least 7 amino acids. Antigen-specific clonotypes were identified using the MANAFEST web app by comparison of expansion in peptide wells against reference cultures. To be called positive, a clone needed expansion at FDR<0.05 compared with the reference and with all other wells, an odds ratio greater than 5, and a frequency greater than 0.1% in two replicate wells. Clonotypes significantly expanded in SARS-CoV-2 spike wells and in at least one common cold coronavirus spike condition were defined as cross-reactive. CDR3 similarity was assessed by Levenshtein distance with the stringdist R package, and unrooted trees were built with ape in R 3.6.1. As stored in TCRdb, this immuneACCESS dataset retains in-frame rearrangements with V and J assigned. A fraction of the clones does not appear; measured against another copy, unresolved V genes explain less than half of the discrepancy, and the remainder lacks a known reason. V and J calls and clone size are those listed in that table; D and trimming were worked out from the DNA. The sample table contains more than 60,000 clones; only one count was recorded for 74% of them. Under 2.5% of the sample comes from the top ten.

The V gene is TRBV4-1 and the J gene is TRBJ2-3, with 14 bases in between that match TRBD2. The TCR originated in a human donor who received a COVID-19 vaccine. The input for sequencing was CD4+ T cells from PBMCs cultured without peptide, taken after COVID-19 vaccination. The CDR3 region: CASSLKSTSGGAWSDTQYF. Here is the DNA: TGCGCCAGCAGCCTTAAATCGACTAGCGGGGGGGCCTGGTCAGATACGCAGTATTTT.